This T cell receptor (beta chain) derives from a study of radiotherapy plus CTLA-4 blockade in lung cancer. Study information: Objective responses emerged in roughly a sixth of patients, and around 29% attained disease control. Points from the study as a whole: There was expansion of tumor-derived TCR clones in blood after radiotherapy plus ipilimumab.

Some clones are missing from TCRdb's copy, which holds only in-frame ones; the method was immunoSEQ multiplex PCR. The data hold about 91,000 clones, with around 72% observed a single time. Germline CDR1 and CDR2: MDHEN and SYDVKM. The CDR3 extends over 14 amino acids. V shed 6 bases and J shed 0 bases, with 11 bases lying between them. Only a few counts were recorded for this clone. Its antigen is as yet unknown. The chain joins TRBV28 to TRBJ1-1; no definite D call. Here the sequenced sample was peripheral blood, taken from a patient treated with radiotherapy plus ipilimumab. The clonotype was recovered from a human donor with non-small cell lung cancer that progressed on radiotherapy plus ipilimumab. This chain's CDR3 is CASRSLPMNTEAFF. DNA for the CDR3: TGTGCCAGCAGGAGCTTACCTATGAACACTGAAGCTTTCTTT.